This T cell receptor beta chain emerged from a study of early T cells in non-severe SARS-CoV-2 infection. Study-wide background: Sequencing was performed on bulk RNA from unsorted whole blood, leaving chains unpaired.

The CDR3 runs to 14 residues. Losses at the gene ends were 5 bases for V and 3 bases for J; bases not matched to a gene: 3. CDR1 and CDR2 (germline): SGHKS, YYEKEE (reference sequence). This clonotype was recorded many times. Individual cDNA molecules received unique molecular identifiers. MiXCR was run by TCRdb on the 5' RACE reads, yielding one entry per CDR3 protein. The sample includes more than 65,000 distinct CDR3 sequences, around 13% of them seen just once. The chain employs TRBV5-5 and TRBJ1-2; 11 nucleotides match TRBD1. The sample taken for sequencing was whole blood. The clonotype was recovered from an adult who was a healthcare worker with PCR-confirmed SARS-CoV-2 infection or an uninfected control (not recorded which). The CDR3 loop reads CASSGTGGDYGYTF. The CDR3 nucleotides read TGTGCCAGCAGTGGGACAGGGGGGGACTATGGCTACACCTTC.